The source of this T cell receptor beta chain is a study of blood T cell repertoires in COVID-19. Study summary: Acute and convalescent COVID-19 specimens originated in the United States, Italy and Spain. PBMCs, B-cell-depleted T cells, or T cells were the source of the cDNA or gDNA that made up the material.

The CDR3 totals 17 residues. Original data processing: Amplifying reference gene primers gave estimates of nucleated cell counts. TCRdb's copy holds only in-frame clones and misses some; the assay was immunoSEQ multiplex PCR. The V and J calls and the clone size are those of that table, but D and trimming were determined from the DNA. The table has approximately 200,000 clones, around 94% seen once. The TCR comes from a man aged 30 to 39 with COVID-19, enrolled during active disease. The rearrangement uses TRBV7-5 and TRBJ1-4; the table's TRBD1 call for D was not verified on the DNA. TRBV7-5 is given as a pseudogene. Sequenced material: peripheral blood. The CDR3 DNA reads as TGTGTCAGAAGCTCGGTTCCCCTGAGAGGGGGCCTAGAAAAACTGTTTTTT. Encoded protein: CVRSSVPLRGGLEKLFF.